A selection of T cell receptor beta chains follows, all from one sample in a study of blood T cells in healthy people across ages. TCRdb analysed the 5' RACE reads with MiXCR anew, one entry per CDR3 protein. This repertoire shows about 1.5 million distinct CDR3 sequences, less than 45% found once; its top ten account for just over 4%. The sequenced material came from blood. Receptors were obtained from a woman between 18 and 29 years old in good health. Both conserved end residues are part of each CDR3. The order of the fields is J gene, V gene, clone size, D gene, CDR3 DNA, CDR3 protein. The D gene is left open where the match is weak. Some rows mark clone size as missing; the rest say once, few, many or name a class of expanded clone.

j_call: TRBJ2-5; v_call: TRBV7-9; clone_size: NA; d_call: NA; cdr3_nt: TGTGCCAGCAGCTTATCCGTCTCAGAGACCCAGTACTTC; cdr3_aa: CASSLSVSETQYF
j_call: TRBJ2-7; v_call: TRBV27; clone_size: NA; d_call: NA; cdr3_nt: TGTGCCAGCAGCACAGACGGCACCTCCTACGAGCAGTACTTC; cdr3_aa: CASSTDGTSYEQYF
j_call: TRBJ2-6; v_call: TRBV6-1; clone_size: NA; d_call: NA; cdr3_nt: TGTGCCAGCAGTGAACAGGGACCCGGGGCCAACGTCCTGACTTTC; cdr3_aa: CASSEQGPGANVLTF
j_call: TRBJ2-1; v_call: TRBV4-3; clone_size: few; d_call: TRBD1; cdr3_nt: TGCGCCAGCAGCCAACCGGGACAGGGATCCTACAATGAGCAGTTCTTC; cdr3_aa: CASSQPGQGSYNEQFF
j_call: TRBJ2-7; v_call: TRBV20-1; clone_size: few; d_call: TRBD2; cdr3_nt: TGCAGTGCTAGAGCACAGCTAGCGGGGACCTCCTACGAGCAGTACTTC; cdr3_aa: CSARAQLAGTSYEQYF
j_call: TRBJ2-7; v_call: TRBV3-1; clone_size: NA; d_call: NA; cdr3_nt: TGTGCCAGCAGCCAAGAGAGGGGCCCCTCCTACGAGCAGTACTTC; cdr3_aa: CASSQERGPSYEQYF
j_call: TRBJ2-1; v_call: TRBV7-2; clone_size: NA; d_call: NA; cdr3_nt: TGTGCCAGCAGCCGAAGTGGGGGGCGTGAGCAGTTCTTC; cdr3_aa: CASSRSGGREQFF
j_call: TRBJ1-2; v_call: TRBV5-8; clone_size: few; d_call: NA; cdr3_nt: TGTGCCAGCAGCTTGGCCACAGCGTTCTATGGCTACACCTTC; cdr3_aa: CASSLATAFYGYTF
j_call: TRBJ2-3; v_call: TRBV4-1; clone_size: NA; d_call: NA; cdr3_nt: TGCGCCAGCAGCCAAGGATTTGCCTCCGCAGATACGCAGTATTTT; cdr3_aa: CASSQGFASADTQYF
j_call: TRBJ1-4; v_call: TRBV29-1; clone_size: NA; d_call: NA; cdr3_nt: TGCAGCGTTGTGTCCACGGAGAGCAATGAAAAACTGTTTTTT; cdr3_aa: CSVVSTESNEKLFF
j_call: TRBJ2-3; v_call: TRBV4-3; clone_size: NA; d_call: TRBD2; cdr3_nt: TGCGCCAGCAGCCAAGATCTGACGGGAGGGCCCCCAGATACGCAGTATTTT; cdr3_aa: CASSQDLTGGPPDTQYF
j_call: TRBJ2-5; v_call: TRBV7-8; clone_size: NA; d_call: TRBD1; cdr3_nt: TGTGCCAGCATCTGGACAGGCAACCAAGAGACCCAGTACTTC; cdr3_aa: CASIWTGNQETQYF
j_call: TRBJ1-5; v_call: TRBV4-1; clone_size: NA; d_call: NA; cdr3_nt: TGCGCCAGCAGCGATCCTTTCGGGACCGCTAATCAGCCCCAGCATTTT; cdr3_aa: CASSDPFGTANQPQHF
j_call: TRBJ2-7; v_call: TRBV9; clone_size: many; d_call: NA; cdr3_nt: TGTGCCAGCAGCCGTACTCGGTACGAGCAGTACTTC; cdr3_aa: CASSRTRYEQYF
j_call: TRBJ1-4; v_call: TRBV7-2; clone_size: many; d_call: TRBD1; cdr3_nt: TGTGCCAGCAGCTTAGTCGGAGGGGACAGGACTAATGAAAAACTGTTTTTT; cdr3_aa: CASSLVGGDRTNEKLFF
j_call: TRBJ2-1; v_call: TRBV20-1; clone_size: NA; d_call: TRBD2; cdr3_nt: TGCAGTGCAACGAGCGGGAGAGGCGCGAATGAGCAGTTCTTC; cdr3_aa: CSATSGRGANEQFF
j_call: TRBJ2-7; v_call: TRBV10-3; clone_size: NA; d_call: TRBD2; cdr3_nt: TGTGCCATCACTCCAGGACTAGCGGTCTCCTACGAGCAGTACTTC; cdr3_aa: CAITPGLAVSYEQYF
j_call: TRBJ1-2; v_call: TRBV7-2; clone_size: NA; d_call: NA; cdr3_nt: TGTGCCAGCACCGCGGGCTGGGAGGTTGGCTACACCTTC; cdr3_aa: CASTAGWEVGYTF
j_call: TRBJ1-2; v_call: TRBV5-4; clone_size: NA; d_call: NA; cdr3_nt: TGTGCCAGCAGCTTCCAGGGTCGGCACACCTTC; cdr3_aa: CASSFQGRHTF
j_call: TRBJ2-7; v_call: TRBV13; clone_size: NA; d_call: TRBD1; cdr3_nt: TGTGCCAGCAGCCCAGCAATGGACAGGGTGTACGAGCAGTACTTC; cdr3_aa: CASSPAMDRVYEQYF
j_call: TRBJ2-7; v_call: TRBV7-2; clone_size: NA; d_call: TRBD2; cdr3_nt: TGTGCCAGCAGCTTAAGAGCGGGGAGCTCCTACAATGAGCAGTACTTC; cdr3_aa: CASSLRAGSSYNEQYF
j_call: TRBJ2-1; v_call: TRBV6-2/TRBV6-3; clone_size: few; d_call: TRBD2; cdr3_nt: TGTGCCAGCAGTAGCGGGGTACCAGAGACCCAGTTCTTC; cdr3_aa: CASSSGVPETQFF
j_call: TRBJ2-7; v_call: TRBV6-2/TRBV6-3; clone_size: NA; d_call: TRBD2; cdr3_nt: TGTGCCAGCAGTGCCGGGACTAGCGGGATTCTCGAGCAGTACTTC; cdr3_aa: CASSAGTSGILEQYF
j_call: TRBJ2-5; v_call: TRBV12-3/TRBV12-4; clone_size: NA; d_call: TRBD2; cdr3_nt: TGTGCCAGCAGTCTACGCCCTGTAGCGGGAGGAGGGGAGCAGTACTTC; cdr3_aa: CASSLRPVAGGGEQYF
j_call: TRBJ2-5; v_call: TRBV7-2; clone_size: NA; d_call: NA; cdr3_nt: TGTGCCAGCAGCCAATACCAGTTGGGGGCGAAGACCCAGTACTTC; cdr3_aa: CASSQYQLGAKTQYF
j_call: TRBJ2-3; v_call: TRBV20-1; clone_size: few; d_call: NA; cdr3_nt: TGCAGTGCTAGACTGGACCGCACAGATACGCAGTATTTT; cdr3_aa: CSARLDRTDTQYF
j_call: TRBJ2-3; v_call: TRBV11-3; clone_size: once; d_call: TRBD2; cdr3_nt: TGTGCCGGCAGCTCCCGTCCCACTAGCGGGGGGTCAGATACGCAGTATTTT; cdr3_aa: CAGSSRPTSGGSDTQYF
j_call: TRBJ1-1; v_call: TRBV10-3; clone_size: NA; d_call: NA; cdr3_nt: TGTGCCATCAGGGGGGCTTGGAACACTGAAGCTTTCTTT; cdr3_aa: CAIRGAWNTEAFF
j_call: TRBJ2-7; v_call: TRBV7-2; clone_size: NA; d_call: TRBD1; cdr3_nt: TGTGCCGGCAGCTTAGGCGGACAGGGGCCCTACGAGCAGTACTTC; cdr3_aa: CAGSLGGQGPYEQYF
j_call: TRBJ1-1; v_call: TRBV12-3/TRBV12-4; clone_size: few; d_call: NA; cdr3_nt: TGTGCCAGCAGCCCATTTACCACTGAAGCTTTCTTT; cdr3_aa: CASSPFTTEAFF
j_call: TRBJ2-7; v_call: TRBV7-9; clone_size: few; d_call: TRBD2; cdr3_nt: TGTGCCACCAGCTTGTGGGAGGGCTACGAGCAGTACTTC; cdr3_aa: CATSLWEGYEQYF
j_call: TRBJ2-2; v_call: TRBV12-3/TRBV12-4; clone_size: NA; d_call: NA; cdr3_nt: TGTGCCAGCAGTTTAACCGGGGAGCCGTTTTTT; cdr3_aa: CASSLTGEPFF
j_call: TRBJ2-1; v_call: TRBV4-3; clone_size: NA; d_call: TRBD1; cdr3_nt: TGCGCCAGCAGCCAAGATTTCAGGGACAGCTTCTACAATGAGCAGTTATTC; cdr3_aa: CASSQDFRDSFYNEQLF
j_call: TRBJ2-3; v_call: TRBV7-3; clone_size: few; d_call: NA; cdr3_nt: TGTGCCAGCAGCTTATTCGATCGGCTGGGCACAGATACGCAGTATTTT; cdr3_aa: CASSLFDRLGTDTQYF
j_call: TRBJ1-1; v_call: TRBV4-3; clone_size: few; d_call: NA; cdr3_nt: TGCGCCAGCAGCCAAGACGGGCCTTTATTCATGAACACTGAAGCTTTCTTT; cdr3_aa: CASSQDGPLFMNTEAFF
j_call: TRBJ2-1; v_call: TRBV28; clone_size: NA; d_call: NA; cdr3_nt: TGTGCCAGTCGAACCTGGAGGGGGGCCTACAATGAGCAGTTCTTC; cdr3_aa: CASRTWRGAYNEQFF
j_call: TRBJ2-7; v_call: TRBV2; clone_size: few; d_call: NA; cdr3_nt: TGTGCCAGCAGTGAAATGGGGACCGACGAGCAGTACTTC; cdr3_aa: CASSEMGTDEQYF
j_call: TRBJ1-2; v_call: TRBV27; clone_size: NA; d_call: NA; cdr3_nt: TGTGCCAGCAGTTTAACGCCAGGGGTCTTTTCGATCTATGGCTACACCTTC; cdr3_aa: CASSLTPGVFSIYGYTF
j_call: TRBJ2-1; v_call: TRBV20-1; clone_size: NA; d_call: TRBD2; cdr3_nt: TGCAGTGCTAGAGACCCGACTAGCGGGGCCTACAATGAGCAGTTCTTC; cdr3_aa: CSARDPTSGAYNEQFF
j_call: TRBJ2-1; v_call: TRBV7-6; clone_size: few; d_call: NA; cdr3_nt: TGTGCCAGCAGCCCACTCGGGCTGGTCAATGAGCAGTTCTTC; cdr3_aa: CASSPLGLVNEQFF
j_call: TRBJ2-1; v_call: TRBV12-3/TRBV12-4; clone_size: NA; d_call: TRBD1; cdr3_nt: TGTGCCAGCAGTCGCACCGGGACAGGGTACAATGAGCAGTTCTTC; cdr3_aa: CASSRTGTGYNEQFF
j_call: TRBJ2-3; v_call: TRBV7-2; clone_size: NA; d_call: NA; cdr3_nt: TGTGCCAGCAGCTTAGAAGGAGGCGGTACGCAGTATTTT; cdr3_aa: CASSLEGGGTQYF
j_call: TRBJ1-2; v_call: TRBV28; clone_size: NA; d_call: TRBD1; cdr3_nt: TGTGCCAGCAGTTCCTATGGACAGGGAAGCTATGGCTACACCTTC; cdr3_aa: CASSSYGQGSYGYTF
j_call: TRBJ2-1; v_call: TRBV10-3; clone_size: NA; d_call: TRBD1; cdr3_nt: TGTGCCATCAGTGAAACGGGACAGGTTGGTGAGCAGTTCTTC; cdr3_aa: CAISETGQVGEQFF
j_call: TRBJ1-4; v_call: TRBV5-1; clone_size: many; d_call: NA; cdr3_nt: TGCGCCAGCACGACGGAGTTTGGTAATGAAAAACTGTTTTTT; cdr3_aa: CASTTEFGNEKLFF
j_call: TRBJ2-1; v_call: TRBV12-3/TRBV12-4; clone_size: few; d_call: TRBD2; cdr3_nt: TGTGCCAGCAGGGTTAGACTAGCGGGCTACAATGAGCAGTTCTTC; cdr3_aa: CASRVRLAGYNEQFF
j_call: TRBJ2-7; v_call: TRBV11-2; clone_size: NA; d_call: TRBD2; cdr3_nt: TGTGCCAGCAGCTTAGCACTAGCGGGACTCCCCCACGAGCAGTACTTC; cdr3_aa: CASSLALAGLPHEQYF
j_call: TRBJ1-5; v_call: TRBV9; clone_size: NA; d_call: NA; cdr3_nt: TGTGCCAGCAGCCAACTCGGGGGTAAGCAGCCCCAGCATTTT; cdr3_aa: CASSQLGGKQPQHF
j_call: TRBJ2-7; v_call: TRBV4-1; clone_size: NA; d_call: NA; cdr3_nt: TGCGCCAGCAGCCAAGGCCAGTGGTTTCTGGGCGGTGAGCAGTACTTC; cdr3_aa: CASSQGQWFLGGEQYF
j_call: TRBJ2-1; v_call: TRBV9; clone_size: few; d_call: TRBD1; cdr3_nt: TGTGCCAGCAGCGCCTTCACCGGGACAGGATACAATGAGCAGTTCTTC; cdr3_aa: CASSAFTGTGYNEQFF